This T cell receptor beta chain came from a study of a mutant IDH1 vaccine in newly diagnosed glioma. As to time point: week 35, safety follow-up. One vaccine dose held 300 ug of mutant IDH1 20-mer peptide and came with topical imiquimod. Each of the donors came in with new WHO grade 3 or 4 astrocytomas that were IDH1-mutant and ATRX-lost. With 1 base removed from V and 8 bases from J, the gap between germline ends came to 11 bases. The CDR3 covers 13 residues. Germline-derived CDR1 and CDR2 are SGHTA and FQGNSA. The table came from immunoSEQ multiplex PCR; TCRdb's copy has only in-frame clones and leaves some out. The sample contains tens of thousands of clones, approximately 80% of which appear only once. Whole-study findings and limits: Among patients, around 93% showed immune responses induced by the vaccine.

Concerning this clone itself: What it binds is not known.

This TCR came from a man in his forties with glioma. The rearrangement links TRBV7-2 to TRBJ1-2, with a possible D match to TRBD1 (6 bases). Sample: PBMCs, taken from a glioma patient whose treatment included an IDH1 peptide vaccine. The CDR3 DNA reads TGTGCCAGCAGCTTAGGGGGGGCCGGCGGCTACACCTTC. Its translation is CASSLGGAGGYTF.